Below, one TCR beta chain is given with its context. This clone was recorded only once. The antigen it binds to is not known. No much larger clonotype is one base removed from it; base qualities were not supplied. Genomic DNA was isolated from the sorted cells so that the TCRbeta CDR3 region could be sequenced. The immunoSEQ Assay was used to sequence the TCRbeta CDR3 regions. TCRdb obtained this table from immuneACCESS and retained in-frame rearrangements with V and J assigned. These tables miss some clones; where compared with another copy, unresolved V genes account for less than half of the shortfall, and the remainder is unexplained. This sample is represented by around 53,000 clones; around 84% of them were singletons. Less than 0.85% of the sample rests with the top ten. The sample comes from a study of OX40 agonist ivuxolimab in advanced cancers. With regard to the full study: Ivuxolimab was an agonistic, fully human IgG2 monoclonal antibody directed against OX40 (CD134), a costimulatory receptor. Partial responses occurred in three dose-escalation patients, of whom one had hepatocellular carcinoma and two had cutaneous melanoma. The point of sequencing TCRbeta in the periphery was to test whether ivuxolimab changed TCR sequence diversity and drove clonal T-cell expansion. Intravenous ivuxolimab was administered to patients every 2 weeks at six dose levels: 0.01, 0.1, 0.3, 1.5, 3 and 10 mg/kg. Of the roughly 51 patients in dose escalation, about 19 had hepatocellular carcinoma, around 15 had melanoma, 9 had renal cell carcinoma and 9 had head and neck cancer. In the dose-escalation cohort, approximately 82% of patients were male, and the mean age was 60 years with a range of about 20 to 90. Prior anti-PD-1, anti-PD-L1 or anti-CTLA-4 therapy was permitted, and roughly two fifths of dose-escalation patients had received checkpoint inhibitors. The monotherapy dose-escalation portion (N ≈ 57 patients) of the phase I ivuxolimab trial is reported in the paper. Study-wide findings and limitations: Low levels of normalized T-cell clonal expansion were also seen in some patients who did not respond. At doses of 0.1 to 3.0 mg/kg, clonal expansion of both CD4+ and CD8+ blood T cells was observed from baseline to week 6. In the 0.1-3.0 mg/kg groups, partial responders were among the patients with the lowest normalized peripheral clonal expansion, particularly in CD8+ T cells. The antigen specificity of the clonally expanded peripheral T cells was not determined. On average, CD8+ T cells showed more expanded clones than CD4+ T cells after ivuxolimab.

Patients with a history of autoimmune disease or receiving systemic immunosuppression were excluded from the trial. Peripheral blood for TCR sequencing was collected from all dose cohorts at baseline, on cycle 4 day 1, and on cycle 7 day 1. The samples were drawn from a first-in-human, open-label, multicenter phase I dose-escalation trial of ivuxolimab. Adults with locally advanced or metastatic head and neck squamous cell, hepatocellular, melanoma or renal cell carcinoma were enrolled in the trial. Before TCR sequencing, CD4+ T cells and CD8+ T cells were sorted from peripheral blood as separate populations. The germline ends are 14 bases apart after V is trimmed by 5 bases and J by 6 bases. CDR1 and CDR2 were assigned from the germline V gene (reference sequence) as MNHEY and SMNVEV. From its cysteine to its phenylalanine, the CDR3 spans 14 amino acids. Of all the DNA, just the CDR3 is kept, 42 bases in frame from base 1.

The input for sequencing was CD4+ or CD8+ T cells sorted from blood, taken in a trial of the OX40 agonist ivuxolimab. The V and J genes are TRBV27 and TRBJ1-5; a tentative D call is TRBD1 (6 bases match). The TCR sequence derives from an adult with an advanced solid tumor such as melanoma, head and neck, liver or kidney cancer. The DNA reads as follows: TGTGCCAGCAGTCCCGAGGGGGTGCGTCAGCCCCAGCATTTT. It is translated as CASSPEGVRQPQHF.